This is a list of T cell receptor beta chains from one sample in a study of shared clonotypes between healthy human individuals. Assay used: immunoSEQ multiplex PCR; TCRdb lists only in-frame clones, some missing. The table records roughly 1,100,000 clones, about 74% of them present only once. The specimen was memory CD4+ T cells sorted from blood. The receptors here all came from a man aged 18 to 35 in good health. Each CDR3 is given without its conserved first and last residue.

13	TRBV4-1	ASSQVGGVDQPQH
11	TRBV10-3	AISEGGYNEQF
12	TRBV6-6	ASTPLGSYYEQY
14	TRBV19	ASSMVWQGPNQPQH
9	TRBV6-6	ASSYESTQY
13	TRBV9	ASSDGARSTGELF
13	TRBV6-6	ASSLAAGGTVEQF
13	TRBV9	ASSIAGESGNEQF
13	TRBV5-1	ASSHRTGDADTQY
13	TRBV7-9	ASSPRSTGPGEQY
12	TRBV5-1	ASSYGTGPYEQY
12	TRBV4-3	ASSQEKGPYEQY
11	TRBV10-3	AISGTRDGEQY
13	TRBV18	ASSPGGRETDTQY
12	TRBV7-2	ASSLDGWGREQY
11	TRBV12-5	ASGVLTGNGYT
12	TRBV29-1	SVGQGIGNTEAF
12	TRBV18	ASSTGSQGAGYT
14	TRBV5-1	ASSHQTPQGIDTQY
15	TRBV7-9	ASSLGKGQGAEETQY
16	TRBV12-2	ASRLSQTCGTGGETQY
14	TRBV6-6	ASSYLGNLNTGELF
12	TRBV6-5	ASQGAGLPDTQY
15	TRBV28	ASSPSTFRSYNSPLH
11	TRBV30	AWSESFLREQY
13	TRBV6-5	ASRPPGTVNSPLH
12	TRBV6-5	ASSRTRNGYEQY
12	TRBV6-5	ASSFTGRGETQY